Listed here are 8 T cell receptor beta chains from one sample, sequenced in a study of blood T cells in healthy people across ages. A second PCR, run for about 7 to 11 cycles, used a sample-barcoded 5' primer plus a J-beta primer mix. In TCRdb, the 5' RACE reads were re-called with MiXCR into one record per CDR3 protein. The sample carries about 1.6 million distinct CDR3 sequences, around 36% recorded once. The material sequenced was blood. The receptors derive from a woman in her 30s in good health.

V gene TRBV28 combines with J gene TRBJ1-5; D not resolved. The CDR3 loop spans 16 amino acids. Germline lookup yields CDR1 MDHEN and CDR2 SYDVKM. Trimming stripped 3 bases from V and 0 bases from J, with 12 bases between. The CDR3 DNA sequence: TGTGCCAGCAGTTTTTACGGCCCTTATAGCAATCAGCCCCAGCATTTT. This encodes CASSFYGPYSNQPQHF.

Notes on this clonotype: The conserved final phenylalanine or tryptophan is absent from the CDR3, which likely points to a read error. V and J are TRBV27 and TRBJ1-2; D is ambiguous. The V gene's germline CDR1 is MNHEY and CDR2 SMNVEV (reference sequence). Trimming shortened V by 5 bases and J by 6 bases, and 13 bases separated the two germline ends. The CDR3 runs to 13 residues. CDR3 nucleotide sequence: TGTGCCAGCAGTCACGGCGGGGAAAATGGCTACACCTAC. It translates to CASSHGGENGYTY.

Note on this clonotype: Germline and junction disagree at one end, which may indicate a read error. This chain uses TRBV20-1 with TRBJ2-7, with 13 nucleotides matching TRBD2. The CDR3 spans 14 residues. The germline V gene encodes CDR1 DFQATT and CDR2 SNEGSKA (reference sequence). CDR3 nucleotide sequence: TGCAGTACTAGCCGGACTAGCGGGGGATACGAGCAGTACTTC. This translates into CSTSRTSGGYEQYF.

A few counts support this clonotype. The chain has TRBV14 and TRBJ2-7, with 7 positions matching TRBD1. The CDR3 spans 13 residues. Germline CDR1 and CDR2: SGHDN and FVKESK. The V segment lost 5 bases and the J segment 7 bases; nucleotides outside the gene matches: 8. CDR3 loop: CASSAYRGAEQYF. CDR3 DNA sequence: TGTGCCAGCAGCGCCTACAGGGGAGCGGAGCAGTACTTC.

V and J are TRBV7-9 and TRBJ2-1; 8 bases fit TRBD2. Per the germline V gene, CDR1 is SEHNR and CDR2 is FQNEAQ (reference sequence). Trimming took 5 bases from V and 8 from J; bases not matched to a gene: 17. The CDR3 length is 17 residues. The CDR3 sequence is CASSPEGYREGGDEQFF. In DNA form, the CDR3 reads TGTGCCAGCAGCCCAGAGGGGTACCGGGAGGGCGGGGATGAGCAGTTCTTC.

J is TRBJ2-3 and V is TRBV12-3 or TRBV12-4, with D unclear. The CDR3 is 14 residues long. The V gene lost 10 bases and the J gene lost 2 bases, with 16 bases spanning the gap. CDR3 residues: CAITPDTYTDTQYF. CDR3 DNA sequence: TGTGCCATCACGCCCGACACCTACACAGATACGCAGTATTTT.

This clonotype has just a few counts. The rearrangement joins TRBV24-1 to TRBJ2-3; 10 bases map to TRBD2. V lost 3 bases and J lost 3; bases outside the gene matches: 8. CDR3 length: 17 amino acids. CDR1 is KGHDR, CDR2 SFDVKD, per germline. The CDR3: CATSDPIAGGETDTQYF. CDR3 nucleotide sequence: TGTGCCACCAGTGATCCTATAGCGGGAGGAGAAACAGATACGCAGTATTTT.

This chain joins TRBV6-4 and TRBJ2-3; TRBD2 matches at 7 bases. With V trimmed by 6 bases and J by 3 bases, 3 bases remained unmatched. Germline CDR1 reads MRHNA; CDR2 reads SNTAGT. CDR3 length equals 13 residues. For the CDR3, the DNA is TGTGCCAGCAGACTAGCGAGAACAGATACGCAGTATTTT. Protein product: CASRLARTDTQYF.